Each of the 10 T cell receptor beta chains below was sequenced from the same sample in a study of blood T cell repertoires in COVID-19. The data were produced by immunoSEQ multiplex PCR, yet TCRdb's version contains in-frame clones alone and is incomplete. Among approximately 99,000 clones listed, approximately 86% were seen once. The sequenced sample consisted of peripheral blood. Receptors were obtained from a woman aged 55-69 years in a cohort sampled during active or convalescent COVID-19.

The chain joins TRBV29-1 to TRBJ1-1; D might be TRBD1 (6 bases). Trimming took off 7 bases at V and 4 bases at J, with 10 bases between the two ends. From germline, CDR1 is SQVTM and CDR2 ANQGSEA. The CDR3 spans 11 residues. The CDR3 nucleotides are TGCAGCGAGGGGGTCGGCACTGAAGCTTTCTTT. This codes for CSEGVGTEAFF.

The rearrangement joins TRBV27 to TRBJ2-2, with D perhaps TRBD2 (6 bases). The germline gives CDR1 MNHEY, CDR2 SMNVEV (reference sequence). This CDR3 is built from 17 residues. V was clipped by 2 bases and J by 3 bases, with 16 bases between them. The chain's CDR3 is CASSLGGTNLYTGELFF. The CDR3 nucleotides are TGTGCCAGCAGTTTAGGAGGGACCAATCTCTACACCGGGGAGCTGTTTTTT.

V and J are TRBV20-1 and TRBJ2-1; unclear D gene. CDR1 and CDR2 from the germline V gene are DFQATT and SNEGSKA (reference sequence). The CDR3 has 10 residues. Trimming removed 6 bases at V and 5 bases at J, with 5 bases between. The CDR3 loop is CSATDNEQFF. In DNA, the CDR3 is TGCAGTGCCACGGACAATGAGCAGTTCTTC.

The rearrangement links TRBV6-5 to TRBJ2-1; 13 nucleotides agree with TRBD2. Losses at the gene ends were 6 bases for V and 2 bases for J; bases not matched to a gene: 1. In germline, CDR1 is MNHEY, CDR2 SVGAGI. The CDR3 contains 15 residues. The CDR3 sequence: CASRLAGGPYNEQFF. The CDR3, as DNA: TGTGCCAGCAGACTAGCGGGAGGGCCCTACAATGAGCAGTTCTTC.

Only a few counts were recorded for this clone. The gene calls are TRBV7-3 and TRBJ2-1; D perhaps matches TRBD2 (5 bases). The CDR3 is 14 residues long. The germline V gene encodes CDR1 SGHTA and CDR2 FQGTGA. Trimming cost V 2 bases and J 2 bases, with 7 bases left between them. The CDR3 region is CASSLGSAYNEQFF. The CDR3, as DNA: TGTGCCAGCAGCTTAGGTAGCGCCTACAATGAGCAGTTCTTC. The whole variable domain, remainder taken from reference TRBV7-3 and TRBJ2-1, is GAGVSQTPSNKVTEKGKYVELRCDPISGHTALYWYRQSLGQGPEFLIYFQGTGAADDSGLPNDRFFAVRPEGSVSTLKIQRTERGDSAVYLCASSLGSAYNEQFFGPGTRLTVL.

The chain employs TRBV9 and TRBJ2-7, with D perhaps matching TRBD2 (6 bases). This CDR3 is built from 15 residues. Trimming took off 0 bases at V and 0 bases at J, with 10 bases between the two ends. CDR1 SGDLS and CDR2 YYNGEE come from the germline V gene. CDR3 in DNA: TGTGCCAGCAGCGTAGGCGGGATTGACTCCTACGAGCAGTACTTC. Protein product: CASSVGGIDSYEQYF.

Written as DNA, the CDR3 is TGCGCCAGCAGCATCGGGACAGCGACTACCGGGGAGCTGTTTTTT. Translated, it gives CASSIGTATTGELFF. V and J are TRBV5-1 and TRBJ2-2; 7 bases are shared with TRBD1. This CDR3 comprises 15 residues. Unmatched junction bases numbered 8, after V lost 4 bases and J lost 5 bases. Germline CDR1 reads SGHRS; CDR2 reads YFSETQ.

CDR3 sequence: CASSWTGVAYEQYF. The CDR3 DNA is TGCGCCAGCAGTTGGACAGGGGTAGCCTACGAGCAGTACTTC. This chain connects TRBV5-1 to TRBJ2-7, with TRBD1 matching 9 bases. This CDR3 has 14 residues. With V trimmed by 5 bases and J by 2 bases, 5 bases remained unmatched. Germline lookup yields CDR1 SGHRS and CDR2 YFSETQ.

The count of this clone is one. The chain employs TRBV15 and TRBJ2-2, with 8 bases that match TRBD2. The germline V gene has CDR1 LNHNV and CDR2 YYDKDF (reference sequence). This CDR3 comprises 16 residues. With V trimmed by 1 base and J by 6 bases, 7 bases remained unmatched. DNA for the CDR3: TGTGCCACCAGCAGAGTTAGCGGGGTTGTCGCCGGGGAGCTGTTTTTT. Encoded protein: CATSRVSGVVAGELFF. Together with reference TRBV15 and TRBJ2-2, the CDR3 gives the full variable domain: DAMVIQNPRYQVTQFGKPVTLSCSQTLNHNVMYWYQQKSSQAPKLLFHYYDKDFNNEADTPDNFQSRRPNTSFCFLDIRSPGLGDTAMYLCATSRVSGVVAGELFFGEGSRLTVL.

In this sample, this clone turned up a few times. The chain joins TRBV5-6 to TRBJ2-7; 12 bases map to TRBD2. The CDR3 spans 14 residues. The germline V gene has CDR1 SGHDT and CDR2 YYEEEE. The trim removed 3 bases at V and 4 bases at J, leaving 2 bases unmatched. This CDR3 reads CASSYGLAGYEQYF. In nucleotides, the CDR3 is TGTGCCAGCAGCTACGGACTAGCGGGGTACGAGCAGTACTTC. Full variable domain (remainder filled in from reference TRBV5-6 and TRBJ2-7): DAGVTQSPTHLIKTRGQQVTLRCSPKSGHDTVSWYQQALGQGPQFIFQYYEEEERQRGNFPDRFSGHQFPNYSSELNVNALLLGDSALYLCASSYGLAGYEQYFGPGTRLTVT.